This T cell receptor beta chain was captured by sequencing in a study of cytomegalovirus exposure and HLA in healthy donors. Germline loops: CDR1 SEHNR, CDR2 FQNEAQ (reference sequence). The junction had 5 bases not matched to a gene; V was cut back by 2 bases and J by 4 bases. CDR3 size: 16 residues. About this clone itself: Its antigen is not identified.

Findings of the study overall: A later analysis, which compared TCR beta chains of equal frequency, found the HLA-associated ones more clonally expanded.

The PCR used 60 Vbeta and 13 Jbeta primers. Sequencing used immunoSEQ multiplex PCR; TCRdb keeps in-frame clones, though not all of them. The sample yields about 300,000 clones, roughly 89% seen once. The source of this sequence is a man in his forties in good health and CMV-seropositive. The J gene is TRBJ2-1, the V gene TRBV7-9; 10 bases agree with TRBD2. Sequenced input: PBMCs. The CDR3 spells CASSLTAGGRYNEQFF. DNA for the CDR3: TGTGCCAGCAGCTTAACAGCGGGAGGGCGGTACAATGAGCAGTTCTTC. Based on the CDR3 plus reference TRBV7-9 and TRBJ2-1, the full variable domain is DTGVSQNPRHKITKRGQNVTFRCDPISEHNRLYWYRQTLGQGPEFLTYFQNEAQLEKSRLLSDRFSAERPKGSFSTLEIQRTEQGDSAMYLCASSLTAGGRYNEQFFGPGTRLTVL.